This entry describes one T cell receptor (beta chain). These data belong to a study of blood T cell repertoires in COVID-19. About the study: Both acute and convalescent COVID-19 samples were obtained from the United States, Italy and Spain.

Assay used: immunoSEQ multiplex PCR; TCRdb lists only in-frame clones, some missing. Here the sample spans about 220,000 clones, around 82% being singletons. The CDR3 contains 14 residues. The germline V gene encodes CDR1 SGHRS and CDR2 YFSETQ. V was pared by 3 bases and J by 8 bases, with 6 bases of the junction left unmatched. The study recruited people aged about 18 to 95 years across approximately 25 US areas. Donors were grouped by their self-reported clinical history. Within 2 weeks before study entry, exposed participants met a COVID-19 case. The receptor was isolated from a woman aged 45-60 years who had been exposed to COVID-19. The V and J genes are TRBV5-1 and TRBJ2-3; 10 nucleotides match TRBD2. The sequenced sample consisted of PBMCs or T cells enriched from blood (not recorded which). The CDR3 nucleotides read TGCGCCAGCAGCTCCGGGACTAGCGTCCCTACGCAGTATTTT. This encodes CASSSGTSVPTQYF.